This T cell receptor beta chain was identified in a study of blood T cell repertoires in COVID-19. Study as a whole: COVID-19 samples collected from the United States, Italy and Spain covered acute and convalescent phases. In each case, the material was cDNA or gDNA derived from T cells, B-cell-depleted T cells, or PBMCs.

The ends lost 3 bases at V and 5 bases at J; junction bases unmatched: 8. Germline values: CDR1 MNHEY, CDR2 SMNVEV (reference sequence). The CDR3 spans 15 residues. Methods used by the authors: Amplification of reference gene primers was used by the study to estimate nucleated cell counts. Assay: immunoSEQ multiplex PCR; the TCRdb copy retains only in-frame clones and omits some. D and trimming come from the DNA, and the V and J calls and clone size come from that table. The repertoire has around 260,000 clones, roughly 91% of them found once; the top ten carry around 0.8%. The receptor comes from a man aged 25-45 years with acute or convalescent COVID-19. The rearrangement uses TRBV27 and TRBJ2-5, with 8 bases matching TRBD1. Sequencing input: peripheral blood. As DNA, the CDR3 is TGTGCCAGCAGTTTTCGGGCAGGGGGCGAGGAGACCCAGTACTTC. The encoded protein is CASSFRAGGEETQYF.